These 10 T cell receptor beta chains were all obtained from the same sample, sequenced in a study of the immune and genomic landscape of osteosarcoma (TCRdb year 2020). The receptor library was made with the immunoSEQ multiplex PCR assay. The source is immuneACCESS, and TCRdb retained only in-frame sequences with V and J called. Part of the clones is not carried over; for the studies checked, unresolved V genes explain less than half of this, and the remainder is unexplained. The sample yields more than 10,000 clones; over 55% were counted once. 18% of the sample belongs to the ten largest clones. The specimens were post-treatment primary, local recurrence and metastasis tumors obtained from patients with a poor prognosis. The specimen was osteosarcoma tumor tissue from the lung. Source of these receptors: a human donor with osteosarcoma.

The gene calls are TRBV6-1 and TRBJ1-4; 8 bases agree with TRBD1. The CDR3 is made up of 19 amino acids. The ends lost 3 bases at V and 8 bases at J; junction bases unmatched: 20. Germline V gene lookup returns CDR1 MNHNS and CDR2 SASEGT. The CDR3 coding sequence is TGTGCCAGCAGTGAGACACTACCTAACGACGGGACAGGTATCGAAAAACTGTTTTTT. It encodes CASSETLPNDGTGIEKLFF.

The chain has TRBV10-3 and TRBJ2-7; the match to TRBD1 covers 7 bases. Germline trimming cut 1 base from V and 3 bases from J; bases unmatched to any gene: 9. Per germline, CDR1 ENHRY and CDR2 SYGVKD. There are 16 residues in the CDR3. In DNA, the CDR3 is TGTGCCATCAGTGAGTTGCTTTGGGACAGAGGCTACGAGCAGTACTTC. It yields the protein CAISELLWDRGYEQYF.

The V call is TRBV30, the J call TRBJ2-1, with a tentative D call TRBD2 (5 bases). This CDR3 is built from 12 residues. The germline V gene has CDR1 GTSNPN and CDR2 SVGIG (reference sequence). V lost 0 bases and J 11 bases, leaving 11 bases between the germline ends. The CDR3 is CAWSVAAEKQFF. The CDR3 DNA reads TGTGCCTGGAGTGTAGCAGCGGAGAAGCAGTTCTTC.

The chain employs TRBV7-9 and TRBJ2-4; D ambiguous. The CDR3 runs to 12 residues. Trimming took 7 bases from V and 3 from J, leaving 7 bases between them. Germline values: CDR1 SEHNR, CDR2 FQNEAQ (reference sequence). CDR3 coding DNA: TGTGCCAGCACCCTAGGCAAAAACATTCAGTACTTC. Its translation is CASTLGKNIQYF.

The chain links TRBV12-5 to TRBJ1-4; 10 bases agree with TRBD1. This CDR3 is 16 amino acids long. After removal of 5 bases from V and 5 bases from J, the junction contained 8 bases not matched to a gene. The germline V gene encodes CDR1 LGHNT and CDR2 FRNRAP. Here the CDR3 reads CASGPPDRGENEKLFF. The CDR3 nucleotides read TGTGCTAGTGGTCCCCCGGACAGGGGGGAAAATGAAAAACTGTTTTTT.

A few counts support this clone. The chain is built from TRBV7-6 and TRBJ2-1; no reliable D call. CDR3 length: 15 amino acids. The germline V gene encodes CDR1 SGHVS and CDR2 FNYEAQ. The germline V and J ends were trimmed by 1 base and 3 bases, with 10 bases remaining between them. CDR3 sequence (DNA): TGTGCCAGCAGCTTAGAGTCGACCATCTACAATGAGCAGTTCTTC. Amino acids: CASSLESTIYNEQFF.

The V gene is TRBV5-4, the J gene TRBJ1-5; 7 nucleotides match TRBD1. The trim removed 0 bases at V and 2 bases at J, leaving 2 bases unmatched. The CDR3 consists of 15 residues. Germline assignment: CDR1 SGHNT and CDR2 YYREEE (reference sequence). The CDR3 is CASSLGGTGNQPQHF. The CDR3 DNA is TGTGCCAGCAGCTTGGGGGGGACAGGCAATCAGCCCCAGCATTTT.

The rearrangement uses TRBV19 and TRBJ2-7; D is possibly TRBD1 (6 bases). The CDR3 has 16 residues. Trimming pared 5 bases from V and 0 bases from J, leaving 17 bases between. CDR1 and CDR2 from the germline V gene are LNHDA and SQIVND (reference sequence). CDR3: CASSGGLGDSSYEQYF. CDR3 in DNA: TGTGCCAGTAGTGGGGGCCTCGGGGATAGCTCCTACGAGCAGTACTTC.

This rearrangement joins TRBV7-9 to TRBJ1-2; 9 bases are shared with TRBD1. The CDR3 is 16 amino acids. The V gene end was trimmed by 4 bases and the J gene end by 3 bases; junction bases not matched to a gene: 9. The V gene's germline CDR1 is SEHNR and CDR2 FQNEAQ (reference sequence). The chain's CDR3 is CASSSPWDRADYGYTF. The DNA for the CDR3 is TGTGCCAGCAGCTCCCCGTGGGACAGGGCCGACTATGGCTACACCTTC.

CDR3 DNA sequence: TGTGCCAGCAGCCTAGACAGCGCTGAAGCTTTCTTT. Its translation: CASSLDSAEAFF. The V call is TRBV5-5, the J call TRBJ1-1, with TRBD1 as a possible D gene (5 bases). The CDR3 loop spans 12 amino acids. Germline assignment: CDR1 SGHKS and CDR2 YYEKEE (reference sequence). V lost 4 bases, J lost 6 bases, and 10 bases lay in between.